This T cell receptor beta chain was sequenced for a study of CD4 T cells in relation to SARS-CoV-2 and coronaviruses. Study-level results: Pre-pandemic and post-infection samples never came from the same donor.

CDR1 is MNHEY and CDR2 is SMNVEV in the germline V gene (reference sequence). V was trimmed by 3 bases and J by 4 bases, leaving 18 bases between them. CDR3 size: 16 residues. The unexposed donors gave CD4+ T cells in 2011-2018, prior to COVID-19. The cells were cultured for 10 days before CD4+ T cells were isolated. Unexposed-donor CD4+ T cells were probed with SARS-CoV-2 S/N and four cold-coronavirus spikes, cells permitting. Only in-frame clones appear in the TCRdb table, and some are missing; sequencing was by immunoSEQ multiplex PCR. Among approximately 19,000 clones, under 85% were seen once, and the ten largest hold about 16%. On this clone: Its specificity is not known.

The rearrangement links TRBV27 to TRBJ1-2, with a possible D match to TRBD1 (6 bases). The source of this sequence is a human donor in good health. Specimen: CD4+ T cells from PBMCs, cultured in vitro. The CDR3 reads CASSFSWAGDGYGYTF. For the CDR3, the DNA is TGTGCCAGCAGTTTTAGTTGGGCAGGGGATGGCTATGGCTACACCTTC.